The clone carrying this T cell receptor (beta chain) has more than one count but fewer than ten. Its matching antigen is unknown. Template switching added a universal primer site, and cDNA bore unique molecular identifiers. TCRdb reanalysed the 5' RACE reads using MiXCR and keeps one entry per CDR3 protein. This sample has about 460,000 distinct CDR3 sequences, with 14% found just once. These data are taken from a study of identical twins. Findings and caveats of the study: Partial confounding of zero-insertion analyses by invariant MAIT and iNKT cells was possible. Monozygotic twins shared more out-of-frame TCR alpha than recombination models predicted. Abundant beta clonotypes from cord blood had fewer insertions, unlike memory repertoires, which showed none.

This CDR3 is built from 16 residues. CDR1 is SGHAT, CDR2 FQNNGV, per germline. Losses at the gene ends were 1 base for V and 6 bases for J; bases not matched to a gene: 7. In addition, the sample was reused for a study of yellow fever vaccine responses in identical twins.

The source is a woman between 18 and 29 years old in good health. The chain has TRBV11-2 and TRBJ1-5, with 9 positions matching TRBD1. Sequences were obtained from CD4+ T cells sorted from blood. The DNA for the CDR3 is TGTGCCAGCAGCTTAGGGTCGACAGGGGGAGGTCAGCCCCAGCATTTT. It encodes CASSLGSTGGGQPQHF. Combining the CDR3 with reference TRBV11-2 and TRBJ1-5 gives the whole variable domain EAGVAQSPRYKIIEKRQSVAFWCNPISGHATLYWYQQILGQGPKLLIQFQNNGVVDDSQLPKDRFSAERLKGVDSTLKIQPAKLEDSAVYLCASSLGSTGGGQPQHFGDGTRLSIL.